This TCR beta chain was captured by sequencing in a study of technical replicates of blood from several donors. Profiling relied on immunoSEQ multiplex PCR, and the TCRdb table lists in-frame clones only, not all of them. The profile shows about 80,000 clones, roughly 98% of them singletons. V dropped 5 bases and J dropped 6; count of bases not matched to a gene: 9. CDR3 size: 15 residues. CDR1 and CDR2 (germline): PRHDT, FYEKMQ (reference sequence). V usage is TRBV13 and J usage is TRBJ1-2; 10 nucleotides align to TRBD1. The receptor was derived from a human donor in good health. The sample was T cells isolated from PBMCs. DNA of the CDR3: TGTGCCAGCAGCCTGGGGACAGGGGTGAAGGATGGCTACACCTTC. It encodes CASSLGTGVKDGYTF.